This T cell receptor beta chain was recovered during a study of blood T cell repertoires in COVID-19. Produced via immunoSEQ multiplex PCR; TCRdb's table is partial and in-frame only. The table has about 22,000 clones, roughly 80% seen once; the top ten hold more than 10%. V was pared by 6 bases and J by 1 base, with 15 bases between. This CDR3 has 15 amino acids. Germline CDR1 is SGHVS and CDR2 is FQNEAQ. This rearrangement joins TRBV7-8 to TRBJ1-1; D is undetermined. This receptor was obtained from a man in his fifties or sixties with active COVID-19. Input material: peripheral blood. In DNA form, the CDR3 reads TGTGCCAGCAGGTTAATTCTTGCGGCGAACACTGAAGCTTTCTTT. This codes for CASRLILAANTEAFF.